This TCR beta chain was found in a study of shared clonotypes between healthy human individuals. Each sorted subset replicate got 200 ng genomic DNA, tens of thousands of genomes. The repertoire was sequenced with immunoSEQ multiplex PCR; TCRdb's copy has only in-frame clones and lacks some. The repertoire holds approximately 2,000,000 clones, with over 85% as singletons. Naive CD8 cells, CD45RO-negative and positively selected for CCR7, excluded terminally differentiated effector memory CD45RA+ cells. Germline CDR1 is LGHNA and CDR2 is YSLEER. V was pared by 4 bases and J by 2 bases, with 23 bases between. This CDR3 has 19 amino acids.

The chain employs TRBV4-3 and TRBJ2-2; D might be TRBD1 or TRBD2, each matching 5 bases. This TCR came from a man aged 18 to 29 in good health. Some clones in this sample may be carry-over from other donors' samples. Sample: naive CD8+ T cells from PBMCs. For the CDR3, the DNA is TGCGCCAGCAGCCCTTTTCTAGGCATCGGGACGTTCAACACCGGGGAGCTGTTTTTT. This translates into CASSPFLGIGTFNTGELFF.